Below are 12 T cell receptor beta chains sequenced from a single sample in a study of breast tumors, draining lymph nodes, adjacent tissues. Using its own MiXCR run on the multiplex PCR reads, TCRdb lists one record per CDR3 protein. The profile shows 66,000 or so distinct CDR3 sequences, roughly 40% of them singletons. Material: breast tumor tissue. The receptors originated from a female donor with breast cancer. Some clones in this sample may be carry-over from other donors' samples.

This clonotype was found many times. The chain joins TRBV27 to TRBJ1-4; D remains unclear. From germline, CDR1 is MNHEY and CDR2 SMNVEV (reference sequence). The CDR3 has 11 amino acids. Trimming cost V 2 bases and J 8 bases, with 3 bases left between them. In DNA, the CDR3 is TGTGCCAGCAGTTTAGGAGAAAAACTGTTTTTT. It is translated as CASSLGEKLFF.

Note on this clonotype: This may come from a read error, since a much larger clone is one base off. The gene calls are TRBV27 and TRBJ1-2; TRBD1 agrees at 8 bases. This CDR3 is built from 14 residues. Germline CDR1 and CDR2: MNHEY and SMNVEV (reference sequence). CDR3 DNA sequence: TGTGCCAGCAGATTACAGGGGGGCTACTATGGCTACATCTTC. It specifies CASRLQGGYYGYIF.

This clonotype came up many times. The rearrangement joins TRBV7-2 to TRBJ2-1; 13 bases are a match to TRBD2. The CDR3 loop spans 15 amino acids. The V gene's germline CDR1 is SGHTA and CDR2 FQGNSA. V shed 1 base and J 9 bases; nucleotides not matched to a gene: 3. This CDR3 reads CASSLGTSGRREQFF. The CDR3 nucleotides are TGTGCCAGCAGCTTAGGGACTAGCGGGAGACGTGAGCAGTTCTTC.

A word on this clonotype: The junction differs from germline at one of its ends, possibly a read error. The gene calls are TRBV19 and TRBJ1-2; tentatively, D is TRBD1 (5 bases). The length of the CDR3 is 14 residues. Germline assignment: CDR1 LNHDA and CDR2 SQIVND (reference sequence). The CDR3 loop reads CACSIGELGSGYTF. The CDR3 nucleotides are TGTGCCTGTAGTATAGGGGAGTTGGGGTCCGGCTACACCTTC.

Points on this clonotype: Compared with germline, one end of the junction differs, possibly owing to a read error. This chain connects TRBV10-3 to TRBJ2-3; TRBD1 is a possible D gene (7 bases). CDR3 length: 15 amino acids. Germline V gene data show CDR1 as ENHRY and CDR2 as SYGVKD. This CDR3 is CAISPRGESTGTQYF. CDR3 nucleotides: TGTGCCATCAGTCCCAGGGGGGAGAGCACAGGTACGCAGTATTTT.

With regard to this clonotype: Here the CDR3 omits its conserved ending phenylalanine or tryptophan, so a read error is the likely source. The limits of the CDR3 on the DNA are not certain, so only TCRdb's listed CDR3 is given. V is TRBV11-3 and J is TRBJ1-4. A total of 13 residues make up the CDR3, ends included. Germline V lookup: CDR1 SGHNT, CDR2 YENEEA. CDR3 region: CASSWAAGTSGVI.

As for this clonotype: One base away lies a much larger clone, so this may be a sequencing read error. The V gene is TRBV27, the J gene TRBJ2-2; the D is unclear. The CDR3 is 16 amino acids. The germline V gene encodes CDR1 MNHEY and CDR2 SMNVEV (reference sequence). In DNA form, the CDR3 reads TGTGCCGGCAGTCGCAGAGGTGAGCGAAACACCGGGGAGCTGTTTTTT. It codes for CAGSRRGERNTGELFF.

This clonotype was seen only once. This chain connects TRBV4-1 to TRBJ1-4; TRBD1 aligns across 9 bases. Unmatched junction bases numbered 1, after V lost 1 base and J lost 7 bases. CDR1 MGHRA and CDR2 YSYEKL come from the germline V gene. The CDR3 totals 14 residues. The CDR3: CASSQGQGGEKLFF. The CDR3 region has the DNA TGCGCCAGCAGCCAAGGACAGGGGGGTGAAAAACTGTTTTTT.

This clonotype was picked up many times. The gene calls are TRBV4-1 and TRBJ1-6, with D perhaps TRBD1 (6 bases). V shed 0 bases and J shed 4 bases, with 19 bases lying between them. The CDR3 consists of 19 residues. CDR1 and CDR2 from the germline V gene are MGHRA and YSYEKL. CDR3 residues: CASSQDPGAFPPYNSPLHF. Written as DNA, the CDR3 is TGCGCCAGCAGCCAAGATCCGGGGGCGTTTCCACCATATAATTCACCCCTCCACTTT.

Many counts were recorded for this clonotype. V is TRBV7-8 and J is TRBJ2-7; D gene ambiguous. CDR3 length equals 15 residues. V lost 7 bases, J lost 2 bases, and 18 bases lay in between. Per germline, CDR1 SGHVS and CDR2 FQNEAQ. The CDR3 sequence: CASTGLTEIPYEQYF. The CDR3 nucleotides read TGTGCCAGCACCGGGCTGACCGAAATCCCCTACGAGCAGTACTTC.

The chain has TRBV14 and TRBJ2-4, with TRBD1 matching over 9 bases. Unmatched junction bases numbered 4, after V lost 4 bases and J lost 6 bases. In germline, CDR1 is SGHDN, CDR2 FVKESK. The CDR3 loop spans 14 amino acids. CDR3 coding DNA: TGTGCCAGCAGCCGGACAGGGGACCGAAACATTCAGTACTTC. It is translated as CASSRTGDRNIQYF.

In this sample, this clonotype is medium-sized. The V call is TRBV6-1, the J call TRBJ2-1, with TRBD2 matching over 11 bases. Germline trimming cut 6 bases from V and 8 bases from J; bases unmatched to any gene: 15. The germline V gene has CDR1 MNHNS and CDR2 SASEGT. This CDR3 region has 17 residues. CDR3 sequence (DNA): TGTGCCAGCAGACACGGACTAGCGGGTGCCTTAACGGATGAGCAGTTCTTC. It translates to CASRHGLAGALTDEQFF.